These T cell receptor beta chains were read from a single sample in a study of HIV-infected patients and healthy controls. TCRdb redid the calling of the 5' RACE reads with MiXCR, one entry per CDR3 protein. The table shows over 15,000 distinct CDR3 sequences, with 4.5% to 5.5% occurring only once. Sample: blood. These receptor sequences come from an adult in good health. CDR3s include the opening cysteine and the closing phenylalanine or tryptophan. A D gene is named only where the DNA matches it firmly. Where a row states a size, it is once, few, many or the class of an expanded clone; other rows omit it.

few	TRBJ2-3	TRBV28	.	CASSLYGTERNTQYF	TGTGCCAGCAGTTTATATGGGACGGAGAGGAATACGCAGTATTTT
.	TRBJ2-1	TRBV20-1	.	CSANTNPGLVSLNEQFF	TGCAGTGCTAATACAAACCCGGGACTGGTGAGTTTAAATGAGCAGTTCTTC
many	TRBJ2-3	TRBV14	TRBD1	CASSLRDRGQRDTQYF	TGTGCCAGCAGCCTTCGGGACAGGGGGCAGCGAGATACGCAGTATTTT
medium-sized	TRBJ1-1	TRBV7-6	TRBD1	CASSSNRGTEAFF	TGTGCCAGCAGCAGTAACAGGGGCACTGAAGCTTTCTTT
many	TRBJ2-4	TRBV27	.	CASTSPAGGAKNIQYF	TGTGCCAGCACTTCCCCGGCCGGGGGAGCCAAAAACATTCAGTACTTC
medium-sized	TRBJ1-1	TRBV11-2	.	CASSLMQNTEAFF	TGTGCCAGCAGCCTCATGCAGAACACTGAAGCTTTCTTT
many	TRBJ1-1	TRBV6-2/TRBV6-3	.	CASSYQDITEAFF	TGTGCCAGCAGTTACCAAGATATCACTGAAGCTTTCTTT
many	TRBJ2-3	TRBV13	.	CASSPLGILVTDTQYF	TGTGCCAGCAGCCCCCTAGGGATACTCGTCACAGATACGCAGTATTTT
many	TRBJ1-5	TRBV11-2	.	CASSGAGHQPQHF	TGTGCCAGCAGTGGGGCAGGGCATCAGCCCCAGCATTTT
many	TRBJ2-5	TRBV12-5	.	CASGSSGAETQYF	TGTGCTAGTGGATCCTCAGGGGCCGAGACCCAGTACTTC
many	TRBJ1-5	TRBV20-1	.	CSARPPNQPQHF	TGCAGTGCTAGACCCCCCAATCAGCCCCAGCATTTT
medium-sized	TRBJ2-3	TRBV4-3	.	CASSATERVTDTQYF	TGCGCCAGCAGCGCAACGGAGCGGGTCACAGATACGCAGTATTTT
many	TRBJ2-3	TRBV20-1	.	CSAEPPQGDTQYF	TGCAGTGCCGAACCCCCCCAAGGGGATACGCAGTATTTT
medium-sized	TRBJ2-5	TRBV20-1	.	CSASQDQETQYF	TGCAGTGCTAGCCAGGACCAAGAGACCCAGTACTTC
many	TRBJ2-2	TRBV5-4	TRBD2	CASSSGLVVPGELFF	TGTGCCAGCAGTTCGGGACTAGTAGTTCCCGGGGAGCTGTTTTTT
many	TRBJ2-3	TRBV2	.	CASSPVGSSTDTQYF	TGTGCCAGCTCCCCTGTGGGCTCTAGCACAGATACGCAGTATTTT
many	TRBJ1-5	TRBV14	.	CASSQDRKGQPQHF	TGTGCCAGCAGCCAAGATAGGAAAGGGCAGCCCCAGCATTTT
medium-sized	TRBJ2-3	TRBV6-6	.	CASRRPGSGRADTQYF	TGTGCCAGCAGGCGTCCGGGTTCTGGTCGGGCAGATACGCAGTATTTT
many	TRBJ2-4	TRBV3-1	TRBD2	CASSQEGGGLFRNIQYF	TGTGCCAGCAGCCAAGAGGGCGGGGGGTTGTTCCGTAACATTCAGTACTTC
few	TRBJ1-2	TRBV20-1	.	CSAREFQISNYGYTF	TGCAGTGCTAGAGAATTCCAGATATCTAACTATGGCTACACCTTC
medium-sized	TRBJ1-2	TRBV20-1	.	CSASGAPTNYGYTF	TGCAGTGCTAGTGGGGCGCCGACTAACTATGGCTACACCTTC
many	TRBJ2-7	TRBV5-6	.	CASSFWGYEQYF	TGTGCCAGCAGCTTTTGGGGCTACGAGCAGTACTTC
many	TRBJ1-1	TRBV10-3	TRBD1	CAIIGQGGTEAFF	TGTGCCATTATTGGCCAGGGGGGTACTGAAGCTTTCTTT
medium-sized	TRBJ2-2	TRBV7-3	.	CASRGLSNTGELFF	TGTGCCAGCAGAGGACTATCGAACACCGGGGAGCTGTTTTTT
many	TRBJ1-5	TRBV11-2	.	CASSLDRTQPQHF	TGTGCCAGCAGCTTAGATCGGACTCAGCCCCAGCATTTT
many	TRBJ2-1	TRBV4-3	TRBD2	CASSQESLLAGGQTAYNEQFF	TGCGCCAGCAGCCAAGAGTCGTTGCTAGCGGGGGGCCAAACCGCCTACAATGAGCAGTTCTTC
many	TRBJ2-7	TRBV5-4	.	CASSLGVSSYEQYF	TGTGCCAGCAGCTTGGGAGTTAGCTCCTACGAGCAGTACTTC
many	TRBJ2-2	TRBV7-2	.	CASRGTLNTGELFF	TGTGCCAGCCGGGGAACCTTAAACACCGGGGAGCTGTTTTTT
many	TRBJ2-3	TRBV14	.	CASSHDFGTDTQYF	TGTGCCAGCAGCCACGACTTTGGCACAGATACGCAGTATTTT
many	TRBJ1-4	TRBV20-1	.	CSATRGEKLFF	TGCAGTGCTACCAGAGGTGAAAAACTGTTTTTT
many	TRBJ2-7	TRBV4-1	TRBD2	CASSQGVAGPYEQYF	TGCGCCAGCAGCCAAGGGGTAGCGGGACCCTACGAGCAGTACTTC
medium-sized	TRBJ1-2	TRBV2	.	CASPLGGRGNYGYTF	TGTGCCAGTCCGTTGGGGGGCAGGGGTAACTATGGCTACACCTTC
many	TRBJ1-5	TRBV2	.	CASVQNAPGLQPQHF	TGTGCCAGCGTCCAGAACGCCCCGGGGTTGCAGCCCCAGCATTTT
many	TRBJ1-1	TRBV6-2/TRBV6-3	.	CASSTPTYRDEAFF	TGTGCCAGCAGTACTCCCACATACAGGGATGAAGCTTTCTTT
medium-sized	TRBJ1-4	TRBV7-9	TRBD1	CASSLTGLTNEKLFF	TGTGCCAGCAGCTTGACAGGGCTAACTAATGAAAAACTGTTTTTT
medium-sized	TRBJ2-5	TRBV24-1	.	CATSADVSETQYF	TGTGCCACCAGTGCCGACGTTTCGGAGACCCAGTACTTC
many	TRBJ1-1	TRBV7-9	.	CASSLGGSAGTEAFF	TGTGCCAGCAGCTTAGGGGGCTCGGCAGGCACTGAAGCTTTCTTT
many	TRBJ2-5	TRBV29-1	.	CSVSSQETQYF	TGCAGCGTTTCATCACAAGAGACCCAGTACTTC
many	TRBJ2-2	TRBV20-1	TRBD2	CSARELAGDTGELFF	TGCAGTGCTAGAGAGCTAGCGGGGGACACCGGGGAGCTGTTTTTT
many	TRBJ2-1	TRBV5-1	.	CASSWIWERAYNEQFF	TGCGCCAGCAGCTGGATATGGGAAAGGGCCTACAATGAGCAGTTCTTC
.	TRBJ2-6	TRBV4-2	TRBD1	CASSRHRGSTGANVLTF	TGTGCCAGCAGCCGACACAGGGGATCTACTGGGGCCAACGTCCTGACTTTC